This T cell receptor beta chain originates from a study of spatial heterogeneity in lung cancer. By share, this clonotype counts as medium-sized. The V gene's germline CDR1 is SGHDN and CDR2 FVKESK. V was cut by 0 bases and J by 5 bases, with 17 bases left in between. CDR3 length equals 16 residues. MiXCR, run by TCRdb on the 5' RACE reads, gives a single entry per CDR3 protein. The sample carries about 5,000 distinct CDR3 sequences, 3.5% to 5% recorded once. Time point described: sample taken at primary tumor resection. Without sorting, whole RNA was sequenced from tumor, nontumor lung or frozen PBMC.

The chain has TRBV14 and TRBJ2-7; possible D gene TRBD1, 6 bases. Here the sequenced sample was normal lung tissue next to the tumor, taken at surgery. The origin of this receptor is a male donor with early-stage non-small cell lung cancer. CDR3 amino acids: CASSQDLWSGEHEQYF. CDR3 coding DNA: TGTGCCAGCAGCCAAGACTTATGGTCAGGGGAACACGAGCAGTACTTC.